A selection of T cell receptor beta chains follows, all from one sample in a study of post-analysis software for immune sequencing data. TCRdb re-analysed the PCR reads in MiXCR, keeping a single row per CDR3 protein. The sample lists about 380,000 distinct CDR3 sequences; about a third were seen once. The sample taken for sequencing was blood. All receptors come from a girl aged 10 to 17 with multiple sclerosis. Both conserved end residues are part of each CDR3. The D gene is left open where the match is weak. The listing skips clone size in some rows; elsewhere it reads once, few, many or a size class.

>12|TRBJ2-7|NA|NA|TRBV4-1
TGCGCCAGCAGCCATCCAAGGGGGGCCCAGTACTTC
CASSHPRGAQYF
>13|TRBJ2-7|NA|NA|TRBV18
TGTGCCAGCTCACCACCAACCGCCTACGAGCAGTACTTC
CASSPPTAYEQYF
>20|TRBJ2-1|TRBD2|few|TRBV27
TGTGCCAGCAACTCTCCTTCCGGGACTAGCGGGGGGATCTCCTACAATGAGCAGTTCTTC
CASNSPSGTSGGISYNEQFF
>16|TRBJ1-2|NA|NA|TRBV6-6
TGTGCCAGCAGTCTCTCGGCGGGGGGCCTAAGCTATGGCTACACCTTC
CASSLSAGGLSYGYTF
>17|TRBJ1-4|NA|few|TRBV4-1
TGCGCCAGCAGCCAAGCCGGAAAGGGGGGCCACAATGAAAAACTGTTTTTT
CASSQAGKGGHNEKLFF
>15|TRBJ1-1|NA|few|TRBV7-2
TGTGCCAGCAGCTTAGCCCCCCCGGGAGGCACTGAAGCTTTCTTT
CASSLAPPGGTEAFF
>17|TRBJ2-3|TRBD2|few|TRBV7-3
TGTGCCAGCAGCTTAAGCGGGGGGGGCCCATCCACAGATACGCAGTATTTT
CASSLSGGGPSTDTQYF
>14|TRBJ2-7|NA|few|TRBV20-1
TGCAGTGCGCCGATACCCACAGGGACTGGCGAGCAGTACTTC
CSAPIPTGTGEQYF
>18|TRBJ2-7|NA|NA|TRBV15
TGTGCCACCAGCAGAGATCTAAGATTCCGGACGAGCTCCTACGAGCAGTACTTC
CATSRDLRFRTSSYEQYF
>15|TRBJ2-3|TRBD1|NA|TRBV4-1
TGCGCCAGCAGCCGGGACAGGGGTAGCACAGATACGCAGTATTTT
CASSRDRGSTDTQYF
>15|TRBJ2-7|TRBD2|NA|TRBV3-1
TGTGCCAGCAGTAGAAGCGGGGGGCCTTCCTACGAGCAGTACTTC
CASSRSGGPSYEQYF
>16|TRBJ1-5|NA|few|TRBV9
TGTGCCAGCAGCGTACACACCGGGAAGGAAAATCAGCCCCAGCATTTT
CASSVHTGKENQPQHF
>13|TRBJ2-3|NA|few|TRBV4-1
TGCGCCAGCAGCCAAGTCCCGCGGGATACGCAGTATTTT
CASSQVPRDTQYF
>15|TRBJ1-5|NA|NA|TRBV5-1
TGCGCCAGCAGCCCGGGGCCCGGGGGCAATCAGCCCCAGCATTTT
CASSPGPGGNQPQHF
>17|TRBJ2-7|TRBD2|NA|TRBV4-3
TGCGCCAGCAGCCAAGATATAATAGCGGGGGCTACCTACGAGCAGTACTTC
CASSQDIIAGATYEQYF
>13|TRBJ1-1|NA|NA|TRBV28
TGTGCCAGCAGTTCCCCAGCGAACACTGAAGCTTTCTTT
CASSSPANTEAFF
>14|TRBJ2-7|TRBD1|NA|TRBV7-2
TGTGCCAGCAGCTCCAACAGGGGACAGCACGAGCAGTACTTC
CASSSNRGQHEQYF
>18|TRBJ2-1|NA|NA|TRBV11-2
TGTGCCAGCAGCGCCCCCCCACCCGGGGTGAGCTCCTACAATGAGCAGTTCTTC
CASSAPPPGVSSYNEQFF
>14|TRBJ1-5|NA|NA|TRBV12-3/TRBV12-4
TGTGCCAGCAGTCGGACAGACAACGATCAGCCCCAGCATTTT
CASSRTDNDQPQHF
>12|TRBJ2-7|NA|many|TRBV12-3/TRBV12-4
TGTGCCAGCAGTTTTTCACCCTACGAGCAGTACTTC
CASSFSPYEQYF
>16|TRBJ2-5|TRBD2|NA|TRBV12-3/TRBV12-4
TGTGCCAGCAGCATGACTAGCGGGGGGGGGCAAGAGACCCAGTACTTC
CASSMTSGGGQETQYF
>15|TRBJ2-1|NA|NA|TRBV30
TGTGCCTGGAGTGTATCACTAATTGGCGGTGGTGAGCAGTTCTTC
CAWSVSLIGGGEQFF
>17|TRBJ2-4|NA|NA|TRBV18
TGTGCCAGCTCACCACGGGGGTCCTCGGGGGCCAAAAACATTCAGTACTTC
CASSPRGSSGAKNIQYF
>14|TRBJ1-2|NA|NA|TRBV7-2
TGTGCCAGCAGCCCCACAGCAGGGGTAGAAGGCTACACCTTC
CASSPTAGVEGYTF
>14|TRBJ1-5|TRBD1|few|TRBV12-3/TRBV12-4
TGTGCCAGCAGTTCGGACAGGTTCAATCAGCCCCAGCATTTT
CASSSDRFNQPQHF
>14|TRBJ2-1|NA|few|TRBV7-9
TGTGCCAGCAGCCCAAGGGTCACCTTGCATGAGCAGTTCTTC
CASSPRVTLHEQFF
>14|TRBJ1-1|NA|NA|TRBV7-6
TGTGCCAGCAGCTCTAGTAGTGAGGGGGGACGGGCTTTCTTT
CASSSSSEGGRAFF
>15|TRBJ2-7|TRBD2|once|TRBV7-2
TGTGCCAGCAGGTATACTAGCGGAGCAAGTTACGAGCAGTACTTC
CASRYTSGASYEQYF
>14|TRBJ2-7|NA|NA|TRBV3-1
TGTGCCAGCAGCCCACCTCGGGATTCCTACGAGCAGTACTTC
CASSPPRDSYEQYF
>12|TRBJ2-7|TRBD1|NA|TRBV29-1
TGCAGCGTAGCAACAGGGGTCGACGAGCAGTACTTC
CSVATGVDEQYF
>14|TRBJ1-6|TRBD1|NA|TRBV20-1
TGCAGTGCTAGGACAGGGTTGCTCGATTCACCCCTCCACTTT
CSARTGLLDSPLHF
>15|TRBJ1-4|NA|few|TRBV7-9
TGTGCCAGCAGCTTGGATCGAAGGCTTAATGAAAAACTGTTTTTT
CASSLDRRLNEKLFF
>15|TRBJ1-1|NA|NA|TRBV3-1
TGTGCCAGCAGCCTCCGGGGGACCGGGAACACTGAAGCTTTCTTT
CASSLRGTGNTEAFF
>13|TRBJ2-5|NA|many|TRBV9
TGTGCCAGCAGCGTAATGGGGGCAGAGACCCAGTACTTC
CASSVMGAETQYF
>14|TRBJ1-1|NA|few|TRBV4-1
TGCGCCAGCAGCCAATTCAGGGGGAACACTGAAGCTTTCTTT
CASSQFRGNTEAFF
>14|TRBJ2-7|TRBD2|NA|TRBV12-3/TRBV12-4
TGTGCCAGCAGTCGACTAGCGGCCTCCTACGAGCAGTACTTC
CASSRLAASYEQYF
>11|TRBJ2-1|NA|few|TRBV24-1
TGTGCCACCAGAGGTTACAATGAGCAGTTCTTC
CATRGYNEQFF
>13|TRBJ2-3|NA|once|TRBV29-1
TGCAGCGTTGGGAGGACTAACACAGATACGCAGTGTTTT
CSVGRTNTDTQCF
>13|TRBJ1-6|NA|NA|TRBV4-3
TGCGCCAGCAGCCAAGGGGTTTTAACACCCCTCCACTTT
CASSQGVLTPLHF
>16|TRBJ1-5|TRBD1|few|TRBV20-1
TGCAGTGCTAGACAACAGGGGGGTATCTCGAATCAGCCCCAGCATTTT
CSARQQGGISNQPQHF
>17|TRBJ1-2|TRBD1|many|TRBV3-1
TGTGCCAGCAGCCAAGATTGGGGACAGGGGGTAGGGTATGGCTACACCTTC
CASSQDWGQGVGYGYTF
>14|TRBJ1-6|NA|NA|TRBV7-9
TGTGCCAGCAGCTTAGCAGGGAGGAATTCACCCCTCCACTTT
CASSLAGRNSPLHF
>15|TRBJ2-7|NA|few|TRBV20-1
TGCAGTGCTAGAGATCGGTGGGGGTATACCTACGAGCAGTACTTC
CSARDRWGYTYEQYF
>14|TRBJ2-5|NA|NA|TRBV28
TGTGCCAGCAGTTCCCGCAGGGTTCAGGAGACCCAGTACTTC
CASSSRRVQETQYF
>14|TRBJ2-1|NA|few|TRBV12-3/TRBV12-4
TGTGCCATCTCCGGGACCAGCGGCTCCAATGAGCAGTTCTTC
CAISGTSGSNEQFF
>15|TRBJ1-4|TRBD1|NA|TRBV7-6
TGTGCCAGCAGCTTCCCTGCAGGGGGTCAAGAAAAACTGTTTTTT
CASSFPAGGQEKLFF
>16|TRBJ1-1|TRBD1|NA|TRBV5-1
TGCGCCAGCAGCTTCGGACAGGGGGCGCGAATCACTGAAGCTTTCTTT
CASSFGQGARITEAFF
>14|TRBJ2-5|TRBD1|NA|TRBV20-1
TGCAGTGCCAAGACAGGGGCCCCCCAAGAGACCCAGTACTTC
CSAKTGAPQETQYF
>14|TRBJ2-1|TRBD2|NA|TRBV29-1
TGCGGCGCCGGGACTAGCGGGGGTAGTAATGAGCAGTTCTTC
CGAGTSGGSNEQFF
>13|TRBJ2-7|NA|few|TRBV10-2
TGCGCCAGCAGTGAGTCGATACGTAACGAGCAGTACTTC
CASSESIRNEQYF
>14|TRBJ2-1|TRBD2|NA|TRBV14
TGTGCCAGCAGCCCCCGGACTAGCGCCAATGAGCAGTTCTTC
CASSPRTSANEQFF
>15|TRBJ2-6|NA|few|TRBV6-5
TGTGCCAGCAGTTACTCGAAATCTGGGGCCAACGTCCTGACTTTC
CASSYSKSGANVLTF
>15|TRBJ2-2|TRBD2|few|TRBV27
TGTGCCAGCACCTTGCGGGGGGATGGGAACGGGGAGCTGTTTTTT
CASTLRGDGNGELFF